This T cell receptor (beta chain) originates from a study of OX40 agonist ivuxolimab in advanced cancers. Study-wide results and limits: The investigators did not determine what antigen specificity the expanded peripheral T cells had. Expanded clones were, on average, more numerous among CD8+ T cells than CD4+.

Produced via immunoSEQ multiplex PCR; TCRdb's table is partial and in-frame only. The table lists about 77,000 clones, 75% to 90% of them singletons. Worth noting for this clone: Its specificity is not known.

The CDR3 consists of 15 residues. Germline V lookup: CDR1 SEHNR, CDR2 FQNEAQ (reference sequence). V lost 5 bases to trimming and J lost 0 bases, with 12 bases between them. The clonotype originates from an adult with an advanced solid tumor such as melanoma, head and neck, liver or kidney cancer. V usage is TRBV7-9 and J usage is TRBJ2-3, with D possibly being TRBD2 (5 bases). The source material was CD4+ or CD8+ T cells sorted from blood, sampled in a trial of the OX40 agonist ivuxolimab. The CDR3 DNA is TGTGCCAGCAGCATGTCGGCGGGTAGCACAGATACGCAGTATTTT. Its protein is CASSMSAGSTDTQYF.